Below, 7 T cell receptor beta chains from the same sample are listed, as sequenced in a study of CD8 T cells in Susac syndrome. RNA totalling roughly 0.45 to 1 ug underwent reverse transcription with random hexamers. TCRdb reprocessed the immunoSEQ multiplex PCR reads via MiXCR and lists one record per CDR3 protein. This table has some 130,000 distinct CDR3 sequences, about 94% appearing once. Sequenced input: CD4+ T cells from PBMCs. These receptors were taken from a human donor with multiple sclerosis.

V gene TRBV9 combines with J gene TRBJ2-3; D call uncertain. V was cut by 2 bases and J by 4 bases, with 5 bases left in between. Germline CDR1 and CDR2: SGDLS and YYNGEE. This CDR3 region has 12 residues. CDR3 region: CASSVMADTQYF. In nucleotides, the CDR3 is TGTGCCAGCAGCGTCATGGCAGATACGCAGTATTTT.

The chain uses TRBV29-1 and TRBJ1-1; no clear D gene. The V end was cut by 5 bases, the J end by 3 bases, with 7 bases between. This CDR3 contains 11 residues. Germline V gene sequence: CDR1 SQVTM, CDR2 ANQGSEA. The CDR3 bases are TGCAGCGTTCGTCCAGACACTGAAGCTTTCTTT. Protein: CSVRPDTEAFF.

The chain carries TRBV3-1 and TRBJ2-7; D not resolved. CDR3 length equals 11 residues. With 1 base removed from V and 5 bases from J, the gap between germline ends came to 3 bases. Germline V gene sequence: CDR1 LGHDT, CDR2 YNNKEL (reference sequence). In nucleotides, the CDR3 is TGTGCCAGCAGCCAAGCCCACGAGCAGTACTTC. This encodes CASSQAHEQYF.

The chain links TRBV5-1 to TRBJ2-1, with D uncertain. The V end lost 4 bases, the J end lost 5 bases, and 4 bases lay between the germline ends. The germline CDR1 and CDR2 sequences are SGHRS and YFSETQ. The CDR3 covers 11 residues. Here the CDR3 reads CASSADNEQFF. The CDR3 DNA reads TGCGCCAGCAGCGCAGACAATGAGCAGTTCTTC.

J is TRBJ2-2 and V is TRBV18; D gene uncertain. Trimming took 4 bases from V and 1 from J, leaving 7 bases between them. Germline CDR1 is KGHSH and CDR2 is LQKENI. The CDR3 length is 14 residues. As DNA, the CDR3 is TGTGCCAGCTCACAGGGCGTGAACACCGGGGAGCTGTTTTTT. Translation: CASSQGVNTGELFF.

In its sample, this clonotype was seen a few times. The chain joins TRBV5-1 to TRBJ1-1, with D hard to call. The CDR3 is made up of 13 amino acids. V lost 0 bases, J lost 3 bases, and 6 bases lay in between. Germline V lookup: CDR1 SGHRS, CDR2 YFSETQ. The CDR3 loop reads CASSLGRDTEAFF. The CDR3 DNA follows: TGCGCCAGCAGCTTGGGCCGGGACACTGAAGCTTTCTTT.

J is TRBJ1-6 and V is TRBV4-1, with D hard to call. V was cut by 0 bases and J by 7 bases, with 7 bases left in between. Germline assignment: CDR1 MGHRA and CDR2 YSYEKL. There are 14 residues in the CDR3. The CDR3 region is CASSQDQRNSPLHF. The CDR3 DNA reads as TGCGCCAGCAGCCAAGATCAGCGGAATTCACCCCTCCACTTT.